This T cell receptor (beta chain) is from a study of Graves' ophthalmopathy and Graves' hyperthyroidism. Overall study findings and caveats: Most expanded clonotypes in thyroid above 0.001 frequency also showed up in blood.

Amplification of TCR beta CDR3 regions used RNA transcripts. Following a first-round RT-PCR that used HTBI primers, a second-round multiplex PCR was carried out. TCRdb passed the multiplex PCR reads through MiXCR, listing each CDR3 protein once. This table holds 200,000 to 250,000 distinct CDR3 sequences, around 45% found once. The length of the CDR3 is 13 residues. V dropped 0 bases and J dropped 7 bases, with 7 bases sitting between them. Looked up from germline, CDR1 is DFQATT and CDR2 is SNEGSKA (reference sequence). Turning to this clonotype: Its cognate antigen is unknown.

The chain couples TRBV20-1 to TRBJ1-6, with D maybe TRBD1 (6 bases). This receptor was obtained from an adult man with Graves' ophthalmopathy. The sequenced sample consisted of peripheral blood. The chain's CDR3 is CSAREGQNSPLHF. The CDR3 nucleotides read TGCAGTGCTAGAGAGGGACAAAATTCACCCCTCCACTTT.